The 21 T cell receptor beta chains presented below share a single source sample, sequenced in a study of T cells expressing NK-cell markers (dated by TCRdb to the early 2020s). Receptors were amplified or captured by 5' RACE. The sequencer was an Illumina HiSeq 2000. Each CDR3 protein sequence appears as one entry after TCRdb reprocessed the reads, and no DNA is included. The sample table on file contains 400,000 to 500,000 distinct CDR3 sequences. The ten largest clones represent 7.3% of the sample. Sequencing used blood T cells: a sorted CD56 or NKG2C T cell subset, CD4+ or CD8+ T cells, or bulk PBMC T cells (not recorded which). The receptors shown here come from a woman between 18 and 70 years old in good health.

This chain joins TRBV11-1 and TRBJ2-1; TCRdb calls TRBD2, which cannot be checked without DNA. This CDR3 has 18 residues. CDR1 is SGHAT and CDR2 is FQDESV in the germline V gene (reference sequence). CDR3 residues: CASSLVAGGPSSYNEQFF.

The chain is built from TRBV7-6 and TRBJ2-7; TCRdb gives TRBD2 as the D gene, but with no DNA this cannot be confirmed. The CDR3 consists of 15 residues. Germline values: CDR1 SGHVS, CDR2 FNYEAQ. The CDR3 loop reads CASSPEGTSYYEQYF.

The V gene is TRBV5-1, the J gene TRBJ1-1; TCRdb names TRBD1, which stays unverified in the absence of DNA. Germline V gene sequence: CDR1 SGHRS, CDR2 YFSETQ. The CDR3 totals 15 residues. CDR3 sequence: CASSLRTGGGTEAFF.

The chain joins TRBV24-1 to TRBJ2-2; TCRdb returns TRBD1, unconfirmable since there is no DNA. CDR3 length: 17 amino acids. From germline, CDR1 is KGHDR and CDR2 SFDVKD. CDR3: CATSDTRDTSNTGELFF.

This CDR3 reads CASSHRDSLYNEQFF. The chain links TRBV5-5 to TRBJ2-1; TCRdb reports TRBD2, a call that lacks DNA to check it against. The CDR3 consists of 15 residues. Per the germline V gene, CDR1 is SGHKS and CDR2 is YYEKEE (reference sequence).

The CDR3 reads CASSRGGSGRQSTDTQYF. This chain connects TRBV11-2 to TRBJ2-3; TCRdb gives TRBD2 as the D gene, but with no DNA this cannot be confirmed. Germline values: CDR1 SGHAT, CDR2 FQNNGV. CDR3 length: 18 amino acids.

This rearrangement joins TRBV20-1 to TRBJ2-3; TCRdb reports TRBD2, a call that lacks DNA to check it against. The CDR3 has 17 residues. Germline-derived CDR1 and CDR2 are DFQATT and SNEGSKA (reference sequence). The chain's CDR3 is CSARQRLAGGTADTQYF.

The chain couples TRBV28 to TRBJ2-7; the D call from TCRdb, TRBD1, cannot be confirmed without DNA. The CDR3 totals 14 residues. The germline V gene encodes CDR1 MDHEN and CDR2 SYDVKM. The CDR3 is CASSNQGRTYEQYF.

This chain links TRBV5-4 with TRBJ2-6; the TCRdb call, TRBD1, lacks DNA for checking. Germline values: CDR1 SGHNT, CDR2 YYREEE (reference sequence). The CDR3 has 17 residues. The CDR3 region is CASSLKPPRSGANVLTF.

The chain combines TRBV7-2 with TRBJ2-3; the D call from TCRdb, TRBD2, cannot be confirmed without DNA. The length of the CDR3 is 16 residues. Germline CDR1 reads SGHTA; CDR2 reads FQGNSA. Here the CDR3 reads CASTHPRGGWTDTQYF.

The gene calls are TRBV13 and TRBJ2-5; absent DNA, TCRdb's TRBD1 call cannot be checked. The CDR3 runs 17 residues. From germline, CDR1 is PRHDT and CDR2 FYEKMQ (reference sequence). The CDR3 protein is CASSVGLAGARRETQYF.

This chain links TRBV6-1 with TRBJ1-1; the D call from TCRdb, TRBD1, cannot be confirmed without DNA. Germline V gene data show CDR1 as MNHNS and CDR2 as SASEGT. This CDR3 spans 15 amino acids. The CDR3 loop is CASSEGDGENTEAFF.

The V call is TRBV12-3 or TRBV12-4, the J call TRBJ2-3; TCRdb's assignment of TRBD1 cannot be checked, as there is no DNA. CDR3 length: 16 amino acids. This CDR3 is CASSLVGGLSTDTQYF.

The chain links TRBV14 to TRBJ2-1; TCRdb's D gene call, TRBD2, goes unchecked for lack of DNA. This CDR3 has 18 residues. Germline V gene sequence: CDR1 SGHDN, CDR2 FVKESK. The CDR3 sequence: CASSQFARSRYSYNEQFF.

This chain connects TRBV27 to TRBJ2-6; TCRdb indicates TRBD2, and absent DNA this call remains unverified. Germline CDR1 reads MNHEY; CDR2 reads SMNVEV (reference sequence). The CDR3 extends over 20 amino acids. The CDR3 loop is CASSGGRASLSLSGANVLTF.

This sequence joins TRBV30 and TRBJ2-7. Germline-derived CDR1 and CDR2 are GTSNPN and SVGIG (reference sequence). The CDR3 length is 13 residues. The CDR3 is CAWSVQVRHEQYF.

This rearrangement joins TRBV4-1 to TRBJ2-1. CDR3 length equals 12 residues. CDR1 MGHRA and CDR2 YSYEKL come from the germline V gene. The CDR3 protein is CASSQAMAEQFF.

The chain carries TRBV12-3 or TRBV12-4 and TRBJ1-1; the D gene TCRdb calls, TRBD1, cannot be checked with no DNA. The CDR3 is 13 residues long. CDR3 amino acids: CASSLQGNTEAFF.

The chain is built from TRBV6-6 and TRBJ2-7; without DNA, the TCRdb call of TRBD1 cannot be checked. This CDR3 is 12 amino acids long. CDR1 and CDR2 (germline): MNHNY, SVGAGI (reference sequence). The CDR3 here is CASRPRAGEQYF.

The chain employs TRBV6-2 or TRBV6-3 and TRBJ1-5; TCRdb's D call, TRBD1, is unchecked because there is no DNA. CDR3 length equals 13 residues. Germline V CDR1 and CDR2: MNHEY, SVGEGT. CDR3 residues: CASRLTGGQPQHF.

The rearrangement links TRBV5-1 to TRBJ2-7; the D gene TCRdb calls, TRBD2, cannot be checked with no DNA. The CDR3 is 15 residues long. CDR1 and CDR2 from the germline V gene are SGHRS and YFSETQ. The CDR3 is CASTLGSGRIYEQYF.